The clone carrying this TCR beta chain appeared a single time. V dropped 9 bases and J dropped 7; count of bases not matched to a gene: 6. The CDR3 is 14 amino acids. CDR1 LNHDA and CDR2 SQIVND come from the germline V gene (reference sequence). TCRdb's table, derived via immunoSEQ multiplex PCR, lists solely in-frame clones and lacks some. The repertoire includes approximately 110,000 clones, roughly 83% of them detected once, and nearly 0.85% sits in the top ten. The data belong to a study of blood T cell repertoires in COVID-19. About the study: Some COVID-19 samples were acute and others convalescent; all came from the United States, Italy and Spain.

The gene calls are TRBV19 and TRBJ1-6, with 10 bases that match TRBD1. Source material: peripheral blood. The receptor comes from a woman aged 70-85 years with acute or convalescent COVID-19. Here the CDR3 DNA reads TGTGCCAGCCGTCGGACAGGGGGAAATTCACCCCTCCACTTT. Protein sequence: CASRRTGGNSPLHF.